Shown below are 2 T cell receptor beta chains from a single sample sequenced in a study of T cells after posttransplantation cyclophosphamide. Repertoires were generated with immunoSEQ multiplex PCR, while TCRdb's copy carries only in-frame clones and drops some. Of over 15,000 clones in the sample, roughly 72% are singletons; the top ten hold 27%. A marrow graft followed busulfan-fludarabine conditioning, with cyclophosphamide on days +3 and +4. The source material was PBMCs, sampled after an allogeneic stem cell transplant with post-transplant cyclophosphamide. These receptors all stem from a male patient younger than 45 who received an allogeneic stem cell transplant from a related donor, was CMV-positive, and had acute GVHD only. Some T cells could come from the graft donor.

The chain couples TRBV9 to TRBJ2-3, with no clear D. The CDR3 has 14 residues. CDR1 is SGDLS and CDR2 is YYNGEE in the germline V gene. V was shortened by 0 bases and J by 5 bases, with 10 bases between the two germline ends. CDR3 nucleotide sequence: TGTGCCAGCAGCGTAGACAGCTTCGGAGATACGCAGTATTTT. Translation: CASSVDSFGDTQYF.

This sequence joins TRBV6-1 and TRBJ2-1, with 9 nucleotides matching TRBD2. V lost 3 bases and J lost 8; bases outside the gene matches: 5. CDR1 is MNHNS and CDR2 is SASEGT in the germline V gene. The CDR3 sequence is 14 residues long. This CDR3 is CASSERGGADEQFF. The CDR3 DNA reads TGTGCCAGCAGTGAGCGCGGGGGGGCCGATGAGCAGTTCTTC.